This T cell receptor (beta chain) was retrieved from a study of cytomegalovirus exposure and HLA in healthy donors. Whole-study findings and limits: There were three CMV-associated chains whose specificity for CMV antigens was confirmed in vitro. Highly shared variants forming one cluster were likely a sequencing artifact. Apparent HLA restriction characterized most CMV-associated TCR beta chains in a later analysis.

In the PCR, 60 Vbeta and 13 Jbeta primers were used. The table came from immunoSEQ multiplex PCR; TCRdb's copy has only in-frame clones and leaves some out. The sample lists approximately 150,000 clones; roughly 79% were seen once. This clone has a handful of counts. The antigen is not known. Sequence at one end of the junction differs from germline and may be a read error. This CDR3 spans 15 amino acids. Germline loops: CDR1 SGHRS, CDR2 YFSETQ. The receptor was derived from a woman in her thirties or forties in good health and CMV-seropositive. The sample was PBMCs. This sequence joins TRBV5-1 and TRBJ2-6, with D possibly being TRBD1 (5 bases). The CDR3 nucleotides are TGCGCCAGCAGGTTACAGACCTCTGGGGCCAACGGCCTGACTTTC. It translates to CASRLQTSGANGLTF.